The 18 T cell receptor beta chains below were found in one sample sequenced in a study of cytomegalovirus exposure and HLA in healthy donors. With 60 Vbeta and 13 Jbeta primers, the PCR was carried out. TCRdb's table, derived via immunoSEQ multiplex PCR, lists solely in-frame clones and lacks some. The table lists roughly 100,000 clones, more than 70% of them singletons. The specimen was PBMCs. The receptors were sampled from a man aged 25 to 40 in good health and CMV-seronegative.

This clone was seen only once. Here the CDR3 reads CAARIGNYGYTF. The CDR3 region has the DNA TGTGCCGCCCGAATCGGGAACTATGGCTACACCTTC. The chain has TRBV30 and TRBJ1-2; the D is unclear. Trimming removed 8 bases from V and 2 bases from J, with 12 bases in between. The CDR3 has 12 residues. Germline V gene data show CDR1 as GTSNPN and CDR2 as SVGIG (reference sequence).

The chain joins TRBV21-1 to TRBJ1-2; the listed D gene, TRBD1, was not tested against the DNA. TRBV21-1 represents a pseudogene. The CDR3 has 15 amino acids. The CDR3 DNA reads as TGTGCCAGCAGCAAAATTACAGGGGAGTCCTATGGCTACACCTTC. This gives the protein CASSKITGESYGYTF.

The V gene is TRBV28, the J gene TRBJ1-1; D ambiguous. Germline V gene data show CDR1 as MDHEN and CDR2 as SYDVKM. The CDR3 runs 11 residues. Trimming shortened V by 4 bases and J by 8 bases, and 8 bases separated the two germline ends. CDR3 nucleotide sequence: TGTGCCAGCAGTTCGGCGGCGGAAGCTTTCTTT. Translating it yields CASSSAAEAFF.

V is TRBV18 and J is TRBJ2-7, with TRBD1 identical over 10 bases. V trimming: 5 bases; J trimming: 2 bases; junction bases outside the gene matches: 3. Germline V gene sequence: CDR1 KGHSH, CDR2 LQKENI. CDR3 length: 14 residues. The CDR3 loop reads CASSTGTGAYEQYF. The CDR3, as DNA: TGTGCCAGCTCAACCGGGACAGGGGCCTACGAGCAGTACTTC.

The chain couples TRBV16 to TRBJ1-2; TRBD1 might be the D (5 bases). CDR3 length: 15 residues. The ends were cut back, 6 bases at V and 1 base at J, with 15 bases in the middle. Germline CDR1 reads KGHSY; CDR2 reads FQNENV. The DNA for the CDR3 is TGTGCCAGCAGGCCCGACAGATTGGGTAACTATGGCTACACCTTC. It translates to CASRPDRLGNYGYTF.

This clone was detected only once. J is TRBJ2-7 and V is TRBV7-2; TRBD2 matches at 9 bases. V lost 7 bases and J lost 0; bases outside the gene matches: 7. Germline V gives CDR1 SGHTA, CDR2 FQGNSA. The CDR3 consists of 15 residues. CDR3 region: CASNPTSGSSYEQYF. In nucleotides, the CDR3 is TGTGCCAGCAACCCGACTAGCGGAAGCTCCTACGAGCAGTACTTC.

The chain has TRBV5-1 and TRBJ2-3; a possible D gene is TRBD2 (6 bases). Per germline, CDR1 SGHRS and CDR2 YFSETQ. The CDR3 consists of 13 residues. Trimming took off 4 bases at V and 5 bases at J, with 11 bases between the two ends. The CDR3 region is CASSPTGGDTQYF. The CDR3 DNA reads as TGCGCCAGCAGCCCAACCGGGGGAGATACGCAGTATTTT. The full variable domain, in which reference TRBV5-1 and TRBJ2-3 provide the parts outside the CDR3, is KAGVTQTPRYLIKTRGQQVTLSCSPISGHRSVSWYQQTPGQGLQFLFEYFSETQRNKGNFPGRFSGRQFSNSRSEMNVSTLELGDSALYLCASSPTGGDTQYFGPGTRLTVL.

This clone was counted a single time. The V and J genes are TRBV10-3 and TRBJ2-7; 9 bases agree with TRBD1. This CDR3 has 14 amino acids. CDR1 and CDR2 from the germline V gene are ENHRY and SYGVKD. V gave up 6 bases and J gave up 4 bases; unmatched junction bases: 7. DNA for the CDR3: TGTGCCATCAGGGGCGGACAGGGGCAATACGAGCAGTACTTC. Protein product: CAIRGGQGQYEQYF.

The chain carries TRBV5-5 and TRBJ2-7, with D perhaps matching TRBD2 (5 bases). V was shortened by 4 bases and J by 1 base, with 15 bases between the two germline ends. The germline V gene encodes CDR1 SGHKS and CDR2 YYEKEE (reference sequence). The CDR3 runs 15 residues. The CDR3 region is CASSRGQEVSYEQYF. The CDR3 DNA follows: TGTGCCAGCAGCCGCGGGCAGGAAGTATCCTACGAGCAGTACTTC.

The rearrangement joins TRBV5-1 to TRBJ2-1, with 9 positions matching TRBD1. The CDR3 loop spans 16 amino acids. Germline V gene lookup returns CDR1 SGHRS and CDR2 YFSETQ. J was trimmed by 5 bases and V by 3 bases; bases with no gene match: 9. The CDR3, as DNA: TGCGCCAGCAGCTCGGAACCGGGACAGGGTGACAATGAGCAGTTCTTC. Amino acid sequence: CASSSEPGQGDNEQFF.

In this sample, this clone turned up a few times. V is TRBV5-6 and J is TRBJ1-6; D might be TRBD1 (5 bases). This CDR3 has 15 amino acids. Germline-derived CDR1 and CDR2 are SGHDT and YYEEEE. Trimming took off 3 bases at V and 7 bases at J, with 14 bases between the two ends. The CDR3 nucleotides are TGTGCCAGCAGCTCCCTGGGGACTAACAATTCACCCCTCCACTTT. It translates to CASSSLGTNNSPLHF.

The chain couples TRBV6-4 to TRBJ2-3, with TRBD2 matching 7 bases. Germline V gene sequence: CDR1 MRHNA, CDR2 SNTAGT. The CDR3 is 14 residues long. After removal of 8 bases from V and 0 bases from J, the junction contained 5 bases not matched to a gene. The CDR3 loop reads CASVGGRSTDTQYF. The CDR3 region has the DNA TGTGCCAGCGTGGGGGGGAGGAGCACAGATACGCAGTATTTT.

This chain joins TRBV10-3 and TRBJ2-7, with D unresolved. V shed 3 bases and J shed 0 bases, with 9 bases lying between them. The germline CDR1 and CDR2 sequences are ENHRY and SYGVKD. This CDR3 region has 14 residues. The CDR3 loop is CAISDKQSSYEQYF. The CDR3 nucleotides read TGTGCCATCAGTGACAAACAAAGCTCCTACGAGCAGTACTTC.

This clone showed up just a few times. This chain links TRBV5-1 with TRBJ2-7; weak D call: TRBD1 (6 bases). This CDR3 has 14 residues. Germline CDR1 reads SGHRS; CDR2 reads YFSETQ. V was pared by 5 bases and J by 0 bases, with 12 bases between. CDR3 amino acids: CASSRRDNSYEQYF. CDR3 coding DNA: TGCGCCAGCAGTCGCCGGGACAACTCCTACGAGCAGTACTTC.

This clone was observed a few times. This chain joins TRBV28 and TRBJ1-6, with D unclear. CDR3 length equals 13 residues. Germline V gives CDR1 MDHEN, CDR2 SYDVKM. Trimming pared 7 bases from V and 13 bases from J, leaving 17 bases between. This chain's CDR3 is CASIPEVGSPLHF. CDR3 bases: TGTGCCAGCATCCCCGAGGTCGGGTCTCCCCTCCACTTT. Using reference TRBV28 and TRBJ1-6 for the parts outside the CDR3, the full variable domain is DVKVTQSSRYLVKRTGEKVFLECVQDMDHENMFWYRQDPGLGLRLIYFSYDVKMKEKGDIPEGYSVSREKKERFSLILESASTNQTSMYLCASIPEVGSPLHFGNGTRLTVT.

The V gene is TRBV11-2, the J gene TRBJ2-5; 7 bases are shared with TRBD1. The CDR3 sequence is 14 residues long. With V trimmed by 5 bases and J by 1 base, 4 bases remained unmatched. From germline, CDR1 is SGHAT and CDR2 FQNNGV. The CDR3 DNA sequence: TGTGCCAGCAGCCGAGGGACAGTCCAAGAGACCCAGTACTTC. Translation gives CASSRGTVQETQYF.

The chain couples TRBV5-6 to TRBJ1-2; D is perhaps TRBD1 (5 bases). CDR1 is SGHDT and CDR2 is YYEEEE in the germline V gene. The ends were cut back, 2 bases at V and 1 base at J, with 15 bases in the middle. The CDR3 has 16 amino acids. CDR3 nucleotides: TGTGCCAGCAGCTTAGAGGTTCTCGGGGGTAACTATGGCTACACCTTC. Translation: CASSLEVLGGNYGYTF.

The J gene is TRBJ1-4, the V gene TRBV6-1, with D maybe TRBD1 (6 bases). The CDR3 runs to 16 residues. V was trimmed by 0 bases and J by 7 bases, leaving 15 bases between them. Germline CDR1 is MNHNS and CDR2 is SASEGT. CDR3 region: CASSEAVGQGIEKLFF. CDR3 DNA sequence: TGTGCCAGCAGTGAAGCTGTCGGGCAGGGGATTGAAAAACTGTTTTTT.